Listed here is a single T cell receptor beta chain. The antigen is undetermined. The entry originates in a study of regulatory dendritic cells for organ transplantation. Broader study findings: Among resting subsets, memory CD8+ cells contained the most alloreactive clonotypes. Memory CD8+ T cells were the most oligoclonal; naive cells were highly diverse.

Measured with immunoSEQ multiplex PCR; TCRdb has only the in-frame clones, and not every one. The sample has some 12,000 clones, just under 80% seen once. Sorted T cells were CFSE-labeled and cultured 5 days with allogeneic regulatory or mature dendritic cells at 1:10. FACS sorted CD4+ or CD8+ T cells into CD45RA+ naive and CD45RO+ memory. The germline CDR1 and CDR2 sequences are MGHRA and YSYEKL. CDR3 size: 15 residues. V dropped 5 bases and J dropped 0; count of bases not matched to a gene: 5. The chain has TRBV4-1 and TRBJ1-2; 8 bases line up with TRBD1. The receptor was isolated from a human donor in good health. Sample: naive CD8+ T cells from blood cultured with regulatory dendritic cells. Subset of the sample: CD45RA+ naive T cells. CDR3 sequence (DNA): TGCGCCAGCAGCTACGGGACAGGAGCTAACTATGGCTACACCTTC. As protein: CASSYGTGANYGYTF.